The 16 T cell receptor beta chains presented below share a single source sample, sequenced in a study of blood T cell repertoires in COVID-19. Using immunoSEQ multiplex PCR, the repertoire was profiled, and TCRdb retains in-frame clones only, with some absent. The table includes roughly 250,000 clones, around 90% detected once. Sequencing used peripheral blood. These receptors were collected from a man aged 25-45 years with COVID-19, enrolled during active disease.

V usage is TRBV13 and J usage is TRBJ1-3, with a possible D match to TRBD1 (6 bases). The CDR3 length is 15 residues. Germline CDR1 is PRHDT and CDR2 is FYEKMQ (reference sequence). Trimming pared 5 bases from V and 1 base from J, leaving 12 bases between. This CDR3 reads CASSPTQGSGNTIYF. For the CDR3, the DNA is TGTGCCAGCAGCCCCACACAGGGTTCTGGAAACACCATATATTTT.

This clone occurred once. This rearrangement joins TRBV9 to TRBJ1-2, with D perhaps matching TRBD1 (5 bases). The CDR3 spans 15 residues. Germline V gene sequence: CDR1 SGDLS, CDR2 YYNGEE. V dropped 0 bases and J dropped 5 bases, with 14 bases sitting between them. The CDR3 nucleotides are TGTGCCAGCAGCGTAGAAGGATCAGGGCGATATGGCTACACCTTC. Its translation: CASSVEGSGRYGYTF.

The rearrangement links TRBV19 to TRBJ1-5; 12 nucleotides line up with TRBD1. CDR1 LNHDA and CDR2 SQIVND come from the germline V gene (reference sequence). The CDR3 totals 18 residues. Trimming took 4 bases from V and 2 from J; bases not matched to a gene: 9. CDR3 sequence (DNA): TGTGCCAGTAGTACCACCGGGACAGGGGGCGTCGGCAATCAGCCCCAGCATTTT. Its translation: CASSTTGTGGVGNQPQHF. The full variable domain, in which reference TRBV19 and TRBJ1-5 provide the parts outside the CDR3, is DGGITQSPKYLFRKEGQNVTLSCEQNLNHDAMYWYRQDPGQGLRLIYYSQIVNDFQKGDIAEGYSVSREKKESFPLTVTSAQKNPTAFYLCASSTTGTGGVGNQPQHFGDGTRLSIL.

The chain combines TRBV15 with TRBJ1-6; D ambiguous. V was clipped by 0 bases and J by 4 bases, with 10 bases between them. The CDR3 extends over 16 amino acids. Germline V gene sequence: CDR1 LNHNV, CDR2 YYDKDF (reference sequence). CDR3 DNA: TGTGCCACCAGCAGAGAAAAACTGAGTTATAATTCACCCCTCCACTTT. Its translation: CATSREKLSYNSPLHF.

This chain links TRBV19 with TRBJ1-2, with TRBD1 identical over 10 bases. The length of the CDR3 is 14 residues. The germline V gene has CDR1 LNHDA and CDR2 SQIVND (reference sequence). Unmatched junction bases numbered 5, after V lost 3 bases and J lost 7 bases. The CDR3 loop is CASSIERQGAGYTF. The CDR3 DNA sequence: TGTGCCAGTAGTATCGAGCGACAGGGGGCTGGCTACACCTTC.

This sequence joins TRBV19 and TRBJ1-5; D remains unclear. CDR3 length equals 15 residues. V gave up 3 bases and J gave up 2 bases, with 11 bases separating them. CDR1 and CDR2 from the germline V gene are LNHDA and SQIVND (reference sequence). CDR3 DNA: TGTGCCAGTAGTATCCCACGGCAGGGCAATCAGCCCCAGCATTTT. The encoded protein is CASSIPRQGNQPQHF.

The CDR3: CASSLAGQGFDEQYF. CDR3 coding DNA: TGTGCCAGCAGCTTGGCAGGACAGGGTTTCGACGAGCAGTACTTC. The chain couples TRBV5-4 to TRBJ2-7; 8 bases are shared with TRBD1. CDR1 is SGHNT, CDR2 YYREEE, per germline (reference sequence). The CDR3 sequence is 15 residues long. V was pared by 0 bases and J by 5 bases, with 7 bases of the junction left unmatched. Complete variable domain (other parts from reference TRBV5-4 and TRBJ2-7): ETGVTQSPTHLIKTRGQQVTLRCSSQSGHNTVSWYQQALGQGPQFIFQYYREEENGRGNFPPRFSGLQFPNYSSELNVNALELDDSALYLCASSLAGQGFDEQYFGPGTRLTVT.

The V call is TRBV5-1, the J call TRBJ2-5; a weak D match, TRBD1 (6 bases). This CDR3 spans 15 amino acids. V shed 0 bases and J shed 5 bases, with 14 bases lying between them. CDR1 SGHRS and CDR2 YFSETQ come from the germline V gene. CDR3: CASSLGRTVRETQYF. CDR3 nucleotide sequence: TGCGCCAGCAGCTTGGGAAGGACAGTTCGGGAGACCCAGTACTTC.

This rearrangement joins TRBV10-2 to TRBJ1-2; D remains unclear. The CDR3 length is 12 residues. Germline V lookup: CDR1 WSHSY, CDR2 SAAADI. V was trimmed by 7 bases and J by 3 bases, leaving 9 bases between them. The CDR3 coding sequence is TGCGCCAGCACCGACGCGGACTATGGCTACACCTTC. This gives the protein CASTDADYGYTF.

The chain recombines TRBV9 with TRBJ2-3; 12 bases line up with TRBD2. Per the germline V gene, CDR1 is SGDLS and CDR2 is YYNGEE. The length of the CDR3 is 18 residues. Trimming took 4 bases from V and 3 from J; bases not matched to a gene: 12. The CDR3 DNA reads TGTGCCAGCAGCCGCGGGCTAGCGGGGGGGGGTAGTACAGATACGCAGTATTTT. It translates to CASSRGLAGGGSTDTQYF.

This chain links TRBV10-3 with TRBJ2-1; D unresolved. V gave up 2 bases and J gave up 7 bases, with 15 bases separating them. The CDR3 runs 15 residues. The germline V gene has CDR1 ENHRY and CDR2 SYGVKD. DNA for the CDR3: TGTGCCATCAGTGAGCCAGAACTCACAGTGAATGAGCAGTTCTTC. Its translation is CAISEPELTVNEQFF.

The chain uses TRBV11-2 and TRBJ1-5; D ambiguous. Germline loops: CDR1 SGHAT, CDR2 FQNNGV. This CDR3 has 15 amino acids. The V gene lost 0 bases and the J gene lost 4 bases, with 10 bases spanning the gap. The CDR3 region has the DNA TGTGCCAGCAGCTTAGATAGGTCCGGGAATCAGCCCCAGCATTTT. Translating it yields CASSLDRSGNQPQHF.

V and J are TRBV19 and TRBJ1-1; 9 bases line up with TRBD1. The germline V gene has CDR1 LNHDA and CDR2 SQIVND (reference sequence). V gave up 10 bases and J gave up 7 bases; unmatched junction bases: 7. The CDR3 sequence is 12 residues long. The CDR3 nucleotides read TGTGCCACCTCGGGACAGGGTTTTGAAGCTTTCTTT. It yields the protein CATSGQGFEAFF.

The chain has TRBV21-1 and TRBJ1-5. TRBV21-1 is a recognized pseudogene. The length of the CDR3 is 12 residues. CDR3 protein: CASSKDRGPQHF. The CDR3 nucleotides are TGTGCCAGCAGCAAAGATCGGGGGCCCCAGCATTTT.

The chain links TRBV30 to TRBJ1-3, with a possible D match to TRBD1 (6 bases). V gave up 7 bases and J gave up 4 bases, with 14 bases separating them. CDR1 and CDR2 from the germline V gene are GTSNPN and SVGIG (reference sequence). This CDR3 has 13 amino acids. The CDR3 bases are TGTGCCTCAACCGGGACACCCGGAAACACCATATATTTT. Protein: CASTGTPGNTIYF.

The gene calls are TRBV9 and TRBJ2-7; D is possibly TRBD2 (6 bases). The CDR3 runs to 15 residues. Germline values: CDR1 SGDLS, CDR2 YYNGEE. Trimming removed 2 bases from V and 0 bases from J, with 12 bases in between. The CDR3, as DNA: TGTGCCAGCAGCGTCAGTGGGGGACTCTCCTACGAGCAGTACTTC. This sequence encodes CASSVSGGLSYEQYF.